This T cell receptor (beta chain) was captured in a study of human T cells and chemical hapten exposure. Study at large: Doses of diphenylcyclopropenone went to the patients' scalps weekly throughout the approximately 24-week study.

One entry per CDR3 protein results from TCRdb running MiXCR on the RACE reads. The table has around 330,000 distinct CDR3 sequences, over 5% seen once. Time point denoted: pre-sensitization, week 0. Treatment specified: therapeutic diphenylcyclopropenone sensitization with weekly scalp DPC. Trimming took 5 bases from V and 3 from J; bases not matched to a gene: 7. CDR1 and CDR2 (germline): SGHVS, FQNEAQ. This CDR3 has 16 residues. The receptor was derived from a young woman with alopecia areata. Some clones in this sample may be carry-over from other donors' samples. The chain joins TRBV7-8 to TRBJ2-2; 9 bases map to TRBD1. Sequencing used whole blood, obtained in connection with sensitization to the hapten diphenylcyclopropenone (DPC). The CDR3 DNA reads TGTGCCAGCAGCCTAGACAGGGGGGGATACACCGGGGAGCTGTTTTTT. Translating it yields CASSLDRGGYTGELFF.